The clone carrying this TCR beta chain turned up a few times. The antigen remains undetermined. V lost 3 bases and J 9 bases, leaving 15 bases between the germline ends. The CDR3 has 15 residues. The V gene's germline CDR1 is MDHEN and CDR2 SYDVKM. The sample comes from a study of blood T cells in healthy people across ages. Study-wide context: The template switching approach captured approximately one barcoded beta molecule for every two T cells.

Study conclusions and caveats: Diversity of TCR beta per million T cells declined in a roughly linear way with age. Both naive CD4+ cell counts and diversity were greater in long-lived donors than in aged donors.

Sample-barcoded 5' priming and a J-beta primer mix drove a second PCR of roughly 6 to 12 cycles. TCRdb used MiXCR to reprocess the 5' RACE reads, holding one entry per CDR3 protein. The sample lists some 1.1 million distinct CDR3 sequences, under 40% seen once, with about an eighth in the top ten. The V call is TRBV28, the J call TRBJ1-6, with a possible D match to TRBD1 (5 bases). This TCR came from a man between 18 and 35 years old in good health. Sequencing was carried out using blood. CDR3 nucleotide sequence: TGTGCCAGCAGTTTGGGGGTAGCCCGTTCTTCACCCCTCCACTTT. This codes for CASSLGVARSSPLHF.